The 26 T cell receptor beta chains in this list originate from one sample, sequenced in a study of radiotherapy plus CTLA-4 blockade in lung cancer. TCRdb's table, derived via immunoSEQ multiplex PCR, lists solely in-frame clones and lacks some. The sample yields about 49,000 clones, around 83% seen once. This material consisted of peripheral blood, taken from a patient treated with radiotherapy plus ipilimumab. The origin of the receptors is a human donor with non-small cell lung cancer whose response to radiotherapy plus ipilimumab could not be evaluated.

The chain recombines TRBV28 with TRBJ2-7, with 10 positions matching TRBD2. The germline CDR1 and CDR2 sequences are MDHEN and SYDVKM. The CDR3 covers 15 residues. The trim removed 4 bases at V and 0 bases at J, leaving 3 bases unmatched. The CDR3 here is CASSYRTSGSYEQYF. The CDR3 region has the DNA TGTGCCAGCAGTTACAGGACTAGCGGCTCCTACGAGCAGTACTTC.

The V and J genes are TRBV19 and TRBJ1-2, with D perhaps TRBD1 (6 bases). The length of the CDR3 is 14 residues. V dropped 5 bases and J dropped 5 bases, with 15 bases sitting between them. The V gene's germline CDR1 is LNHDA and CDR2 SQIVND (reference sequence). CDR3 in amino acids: CASSWRGAGYGYTF. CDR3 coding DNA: TGTGCCAGTAGTTGGCGGGGGGCTGGATATGGCTACACCTTC.

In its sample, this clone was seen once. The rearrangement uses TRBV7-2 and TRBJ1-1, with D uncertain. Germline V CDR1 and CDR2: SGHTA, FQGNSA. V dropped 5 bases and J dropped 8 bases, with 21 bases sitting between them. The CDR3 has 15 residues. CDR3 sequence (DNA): TGTGCCAGCAGCCCCACCGTGTCTGTGGCTAGCGAAGCTTTCTTT. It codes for CASSPTVSVASEAFF. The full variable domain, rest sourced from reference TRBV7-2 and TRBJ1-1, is GAGVSQSPSNKVTEKGKDVELRCDPISGHTALYWYRQSLGQGLEFLIYFQGNSAPDKSGLPSDRFSAERTGGSVSTLTIQRTQQEDSAVYLCASSPTVSVASEAFFGQGTRLTVV.

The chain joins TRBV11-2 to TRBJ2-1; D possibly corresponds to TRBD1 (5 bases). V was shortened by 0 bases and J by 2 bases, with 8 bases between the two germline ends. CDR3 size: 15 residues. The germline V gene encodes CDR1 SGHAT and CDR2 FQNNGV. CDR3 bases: TGTGCCAGCAGCTTAGATGAACAGGCCTACAATGAGCAGTTCTTC. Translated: CASSLDEQAYNEQFF.

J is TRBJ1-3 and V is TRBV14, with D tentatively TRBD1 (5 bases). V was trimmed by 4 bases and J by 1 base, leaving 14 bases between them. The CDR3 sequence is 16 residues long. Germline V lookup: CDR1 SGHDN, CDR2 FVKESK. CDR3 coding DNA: TGTGCCAGCAGCCTGAACGGGGGACCTTCTGGAAACACCATATATTTT. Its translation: CASSLNGGPSGNTIYF.

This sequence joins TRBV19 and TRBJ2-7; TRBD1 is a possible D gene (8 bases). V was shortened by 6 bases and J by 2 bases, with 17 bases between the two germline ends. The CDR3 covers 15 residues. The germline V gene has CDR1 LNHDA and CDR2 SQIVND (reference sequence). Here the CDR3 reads CASSSGGQGAYEQYF. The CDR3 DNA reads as TGTGCCAGTAGCTCGGGAGGACAGGGTGCCTACGAGCAGTACTTC.

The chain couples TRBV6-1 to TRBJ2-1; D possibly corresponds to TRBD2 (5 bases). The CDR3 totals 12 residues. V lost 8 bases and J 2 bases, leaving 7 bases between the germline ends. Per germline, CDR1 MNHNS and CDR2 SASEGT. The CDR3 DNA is TGTGCCAGCGGAGGCGCCTACAATGAGCAGTTCTTC. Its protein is CASGGAYNEQFF.

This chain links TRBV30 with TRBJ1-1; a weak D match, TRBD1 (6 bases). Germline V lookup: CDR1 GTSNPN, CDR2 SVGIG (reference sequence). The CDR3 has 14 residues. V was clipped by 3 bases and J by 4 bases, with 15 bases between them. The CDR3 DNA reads TGTGCCTGGAGGGCTTTTAGGGGGGGCACTGAAGCTTTCTTT. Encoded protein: CAWRAFRGGTEAFF.

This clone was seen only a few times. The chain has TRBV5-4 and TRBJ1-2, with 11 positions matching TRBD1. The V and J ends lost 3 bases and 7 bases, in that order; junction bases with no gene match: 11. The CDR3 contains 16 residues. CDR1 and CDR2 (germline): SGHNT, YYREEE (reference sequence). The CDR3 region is CASSSGQGAEWGGYTF. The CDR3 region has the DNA TGTGCCAGCAGCTCTGGACAGGGGGCAGAATGGGGTGGCTACACCTTC.

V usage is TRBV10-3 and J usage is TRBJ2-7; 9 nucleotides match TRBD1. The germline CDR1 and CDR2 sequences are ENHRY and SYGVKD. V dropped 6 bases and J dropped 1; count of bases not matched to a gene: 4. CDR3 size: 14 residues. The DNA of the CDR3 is TGTGCCATCAGACACGACAGGGGGTCCTACGAGCAGTACTTC. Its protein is CAIRHDRGSYEQYF.

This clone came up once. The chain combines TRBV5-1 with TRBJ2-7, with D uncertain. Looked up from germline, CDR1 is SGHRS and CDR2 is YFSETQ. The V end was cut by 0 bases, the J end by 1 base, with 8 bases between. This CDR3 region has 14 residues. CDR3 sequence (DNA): TGCGCCAGCAGCTTGGGACTGTCATCCTACGAGCAGTACTTC. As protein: CASSLGLSSYEQYF.

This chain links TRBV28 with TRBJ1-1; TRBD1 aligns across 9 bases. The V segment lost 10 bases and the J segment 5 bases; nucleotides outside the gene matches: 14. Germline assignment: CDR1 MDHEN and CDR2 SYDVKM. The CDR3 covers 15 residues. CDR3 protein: CAIKIQGQGNTEAFF. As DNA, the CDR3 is TGTGCCATCAAAATCCAGGGACAGGGAAATACTGAAGCTTTCTTT.

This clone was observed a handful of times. In nucleotides, the CDR3 is TGCGCCAGCAGACCAGGCCTGACCTACGAGCAGTACTTC. This encodes CASRPGLTYEQYF. The chain has TRBV5-1 and TRBJ2-7, with no clear D. Trimming removed 5 bases from V and 2 bases from J, with 11 bases in between. The CDR3 is 13 residues long. Germline loops: CDR1 SGHRS, CDR2 YFSETQ.

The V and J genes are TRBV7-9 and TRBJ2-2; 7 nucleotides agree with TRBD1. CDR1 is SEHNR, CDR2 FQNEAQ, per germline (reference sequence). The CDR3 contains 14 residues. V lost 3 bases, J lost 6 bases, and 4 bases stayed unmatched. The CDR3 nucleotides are TGTGCCAGCAGCTTTACAGGGGATTCCGGGGAGCTGTTTTTT. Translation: CASSFTGDSGELFF.

DNA for the CDR3: TGTGCCACCCTACGGGACAGGGGAGCTAATGAAAAACTGTTTTTT. Translating gives CATLRDRGANEKLFF. The rearrangement joins TRBV28 to TRBJ1-4, with 10 bases lining up with TRBD1. V gave up 10 bases and J gave up 3 bases; unmatched junction bases: 8. The length of the CDR3 is 15 residues. Per germline, CDR1 MDHEN and CDR2 SYDVKM.

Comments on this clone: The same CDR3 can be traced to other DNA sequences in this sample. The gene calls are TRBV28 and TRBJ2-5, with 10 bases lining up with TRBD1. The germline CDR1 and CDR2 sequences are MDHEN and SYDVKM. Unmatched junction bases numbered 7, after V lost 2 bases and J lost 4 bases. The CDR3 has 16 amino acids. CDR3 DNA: TGTGCCAGCAGTTTAAGTAGGACAGGGGGTGCAGAGACCCAGTACTTC. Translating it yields CASSLSRTGGAETQYF.

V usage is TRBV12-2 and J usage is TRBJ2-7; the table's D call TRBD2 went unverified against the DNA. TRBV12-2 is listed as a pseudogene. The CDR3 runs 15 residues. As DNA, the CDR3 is TGTGCAAGTCGCCCTAGCGGGAGGGCCCCCTACGAGCAGTACTTC. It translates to CASRPSGRAPYEQYF.

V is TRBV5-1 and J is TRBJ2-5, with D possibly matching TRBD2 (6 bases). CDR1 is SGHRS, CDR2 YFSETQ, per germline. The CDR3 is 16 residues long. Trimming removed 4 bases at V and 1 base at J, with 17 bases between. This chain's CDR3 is CASSGGGGAGQETQYF. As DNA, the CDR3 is TGCGCCAGCAGCGGTGGTGGTGGAGCGGGCCAAGAGACCCAGTACTTC.

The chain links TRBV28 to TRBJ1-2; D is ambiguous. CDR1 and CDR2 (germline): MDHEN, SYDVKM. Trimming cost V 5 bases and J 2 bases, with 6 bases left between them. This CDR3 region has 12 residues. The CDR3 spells CASSPVNYGYTF. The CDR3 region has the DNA TGTGCCAGCAGTCCGGTGAACTATGGCTACACCTTC.

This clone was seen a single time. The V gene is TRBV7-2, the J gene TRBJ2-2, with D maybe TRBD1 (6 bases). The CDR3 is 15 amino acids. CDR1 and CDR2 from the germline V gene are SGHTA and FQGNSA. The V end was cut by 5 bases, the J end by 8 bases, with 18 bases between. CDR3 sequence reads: CASSLARGDLGELFF. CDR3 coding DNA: TGTGCCAGCAGCCTTGCCAGGGGTGATCTTGGGGAGCTGTTTTTT.

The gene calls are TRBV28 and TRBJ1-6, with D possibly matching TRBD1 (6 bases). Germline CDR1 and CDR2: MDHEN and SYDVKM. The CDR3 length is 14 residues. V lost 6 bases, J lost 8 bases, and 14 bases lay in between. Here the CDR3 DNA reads TGTGCCAGCAGGCCCAGGGGCGGTTATTCACCCCTCCACTTT. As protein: CASRPRGGYSPLHF.

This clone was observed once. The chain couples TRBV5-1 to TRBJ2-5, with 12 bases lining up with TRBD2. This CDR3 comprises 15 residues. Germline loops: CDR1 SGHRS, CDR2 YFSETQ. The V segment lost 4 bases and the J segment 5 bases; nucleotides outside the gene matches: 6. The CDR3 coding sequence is TGCGCCAGCAGCCCAAGGGGGACTAGCGGGGAGACCCAGTACTTC. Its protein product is CASSPRGTSGETQYF.

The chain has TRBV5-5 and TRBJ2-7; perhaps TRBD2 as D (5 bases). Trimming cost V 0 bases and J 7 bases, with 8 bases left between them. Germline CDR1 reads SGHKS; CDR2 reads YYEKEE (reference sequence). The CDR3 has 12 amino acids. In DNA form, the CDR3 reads TGTGCCAGCAGCTTGGCGGGGTTAGAGCAGTACTTC. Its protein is CASSLAGLEQYF.

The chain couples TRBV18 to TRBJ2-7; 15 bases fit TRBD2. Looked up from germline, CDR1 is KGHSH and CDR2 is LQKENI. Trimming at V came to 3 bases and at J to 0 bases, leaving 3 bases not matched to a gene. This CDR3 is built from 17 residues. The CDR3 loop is CASSPPGLAGGSYEQYF. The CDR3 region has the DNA TGTGCCAGCTCACCCCCGGGACTAGCGGGAGGCTCCTACGAGCAGTACTTC.

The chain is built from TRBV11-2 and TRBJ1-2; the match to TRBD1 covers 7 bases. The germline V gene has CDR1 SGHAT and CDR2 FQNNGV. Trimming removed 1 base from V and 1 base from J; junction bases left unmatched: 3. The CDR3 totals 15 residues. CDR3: CASSLGQGRNYGYTF. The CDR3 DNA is TGTGCCAGCAGCTTAGGACAGGGCCGTAACTATGGCTACACCTTC.

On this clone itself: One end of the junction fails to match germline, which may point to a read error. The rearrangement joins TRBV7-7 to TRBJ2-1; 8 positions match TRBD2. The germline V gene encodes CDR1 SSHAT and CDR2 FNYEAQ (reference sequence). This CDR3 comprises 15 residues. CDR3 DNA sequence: TGTGCTAGCAGCCTACTAGCGGCATCCTACAATGAGCAGTTCTTC. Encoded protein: CASSLLAASYNEQFF.